The 29 T cell receptor beta chains given below trace back to one sample, sequenced in a study of blood T cell repertoires in COVID-19 (dated by TCRdb to about 2020). Library generation was performed with the immunoSEQ multiplex PCR assay. In TCRdb, the immuneACCESS table is reduced to in-frame sequences with V and J assigned. These tables do not hold every clone; where another copy was compared, an unresolved V gene accounts for under half, and the others remain unexplained. The sample table holds about 130,000 clones, of which about 85% were seen once. The leading ten clones occupy approximately 5.2% of the sample. Sequencing was carried out using peripheral blood. The source is a woman in her 70s with COVID-19, enrolled during active disease.

V gene TRBV7-9 combines with J gene TRBJ1-5, with 11 nucleotides matching TRBD1. Germline CDR1 and CDR2: SEHNR and FQNEAQ (reference sequence). With 5 bases clipped from V and 6 bases from J, the junction kept 6 bases outside the gene matches. The CDR3 is 15 amino acids. The CDR3 sequence: CASSPGTGGGQPQHF. CDR3 DNA: TGTGCCAGCAGCCCCGGGACAGGGGGAGGTCAGCCCCAGCATTTT. The entire variable domain, with the rest obtained from reference TRBV7-9 and TRBJ1-5, is as follows: DTGVSQNPRHKITKRGQNVTFRCDPISEHNRLYWYRQTLGQGPEFLTYFQNEAQLEKSRLLSDRFSAERPKGSFSTLEIQRTEQGDSAMYLCASSPGTGGGQPQHFGDGTRLSIL.

This sequence joins TRBV19 and TRBJ2-1; TRBD2 aligns across 8 bases. CDR1 and CDR2 from the germline V gene are LNHDA and SQIVND (reference sequence). This CDR3 is 13 amino acids long. The V segment lost 8 bases and the J segment 8 bases; nucleotides outside the gene matches: 8. The CDR3 spells CASCSGDRYEQFF. The CDR3 nucleotides read TGTGCCAGTTGTAGCGGGGATAGGTATGAGCAGTTCTTC.

With respect to this clone: Within the sample, other DNA sequences also encode this same CDR3. V and J are TRBV2 and TRBJ1-1; 7 bases are a match to TRBD1. The CDR3 totals 13 residues. V lost 4 bases and J lost 1; bases outside the gene matches: 0. CDR1 SNHLY and CDR2 FYNNEI come from the germline V gene. The CDR3 region is CASSGDRNTEAFF. CDR3 nucleotides: TGTGCCAGCAGTGGGGACAGGAACACTGAAGCTTTCTTT.

A few counts support this clone. The rearrangement joins TRBV6-6 to TRBJ2-7; TRBD1 is a possible D gene (5 bases). This CDR3 comprises 14 residues. Trimming pared 6 bases from V and 2 bases from J, leaving 14 bases between. From germline, CDR1 is MNHNY and CDR2 SVGAGI (reference sequence). The CDR3 is CASRAGWGTYEQYF. The CDR3 DNA sequence: TGTGCCAGCAGGGCAGGGTGGGGAACCTACGAGCAGTACTTC.

CDR3 sequence: CASSARGRGPSPQYETQYF. The CDR3 DNA sequence: TGTGCCAGCAGCGCGCGGGGGCGGGGCCCGTCGCCTCAATATGAGACCCAGTACTTC. The V and J genes are TRBV7-3 and TRBJ2-5; tentatively, D is TRBD2 (7 bases). Trimming took 5 bases from V and 5 from J, leaving 30 bases between them. This CDR3 comprises 19 residues. The germline gives CDR1 SGHTA, CDR2 FQGTGA.

The chain is built from TRBV4-2 and TRBJ2-5; perhaps TRBD2 as D (6 bases). The CDR3 is made up of 16 amino acids. Looked up from germline, CDR1 is LGHNA and CDR2 is YNFKEQ. The ends were cut back, 3 bases at V and 4 bases at J, with 18 bases in the middle. CDR3 residues: CASSHGGEPGGETQYF. In nucleotides, the CDR3 is TGTGCCAGCAGCCACGGTGGGGAGCCCGGGGGAGAGACCCAGTACTTC.

The rearrangement links TRBV19 to TRBJ1-3, with 7 bases fitting TRBD1. Germline values: CDR1 LNHDA, CDR2 SQIVND (reference sequence). Losses at the gene ends were 7 bases for V and 3 bases for J; bases not matched to a gene: 6. The CDR3 totals 14 residues. CDR3 coding DNA: TGTGCCAGTACCCGACAGGGCCTTGGAAACACCATATATTTT. Translated: CASTRQGLGNTIYF.

CDR3 coding DNA: TGTGCCAGCAGTCCGGGACAGGGGTTTCCTGAAGCTTTCTTT. Residues: CASSPGQGFPEAFF. The chain has TRBV27 and TRBJ1-1, with 10 bases that match TRBD1. CDR3 size: 14 residues. Trimming took 5 bases from V and 6 from J; bases not matched to a gene: 6. Germline lookup yields CDR1 MNHEY and CDR2 SMNVEV (reference sequence).

The rearrangement joins TRBV3-1 (or the pseudogene TRBV3-2) to TRBJ2-3; 10 bases fit TRBD2. The germline CDR1 and CDR2 sequences are LGHDT and YNNKEL (reference sequence). The CDR3 covers 18 residues. With V trimmed by 3 bases and J by 1 base, 10 bases remained unmatched. CDR3 in amino acids: CASSHIKPSGGGTDTQYF. The CDR3 region has the DNA TGTGCCAGCAGCCACATCAAGCCTAGCGGGGGAGGCACAGATACGCAGTATTTT.

This clone has just a few counts. Here the CDR3 DNA reads TGCGCCAGCAGCTTACGAGAGGGTACCGGGGAGCTGTTTTTT. It encodes CASSLREGTGELFF. This chain joins TRBV5-1 and TRBJ2-2; D might be TRBD2 (5 bases). This CDR3 is built from 14 residues. Per germline, CDR1 SGHRS and CDR2 YFSETQ. V lost 2 bases and J 5 bases, leaving 10 bases between the germline ends.

This clone has a single count. The gene calls are TRBV19 and TRBJ2-7; 10 bases align to TRBD1. The CDR3 sequence is 14 residues long. Germline V gives CDR1 LNHDA, CDR2 SQIVND (reference sequence). The V gene end was trimmed by 6 bases and the J gene end by 3 bases; junction bases not matched to a gene: 5. CDR3: CASSRRTGGYEQYF. CDR3 DNA: TGTGCCAGTAGCAGACGGACAGGGGGCTACGAGCAGTACTTC.

The CDR3 sequence is CASSQFAAGGPETQYF. Here the CDR3 DNA reads TGTGCCAGCAGCCAATTTGCAGCGGGGGGGCCCGAGACCCAGTACTTC. V is TRBV3-1 (or the pseudogene TRBV3-2) and J is TRBJ2-5, with 10 positions matching TRBD2. Trimming took 2 bases from V and 5 from J; bases not matched to a gene: 8. Germline V gene data show CDR1 as LGHDT and CDR2 as YNNKEL (reference sequence). This CDR3 has 16 amino acids.

The chain employs TRBV2 and TRBJ1-5; TRBD1 might be the D (6 bases). This CDR3 has 15 amino acids. Trimming removed 7 bases from V and 4 bases from J, with 17 bases in between. Germline loops: CDR1 SNHLY, CDR2 FYNNEI. This chain's CDR3 is CASTNRALANQPQHF. The CDR3 nucleotides read TGTGCCAGCACCAACAGGGCTCTAGCAAATCAGCCCCAGCATTTT. Full variable domain (rest looked up from reference TRBV2 and TRBJ1-5): EPEVTQTPSHQVTQMGQEVILRCVPISNHLYFYWYRQILGQKVEFLVSFYNNEISEKSEIFDDQFSVERPDGSNFTLKIRSTKLEDSAMYFCASTNRALANQPQHFGDGTRLSIL.

This clone was picked up one time. CDR3 residues: CASSRTPDRAIGITEAFF. The DNA for the CDR3 is TGTGCCAGCAGTCGAACCCCAGACAGGGCCATTGGGATCACTGAAGCTTTCTTT. This chain uses TRBV6-6 with TRBJ1-1; TRBD1 matches 7 bases. This CDR3 comprises 18 residues. Germline-derived CDR1 and CDR2 are MNHNY and SVGAGI (reference sequence). V was clipped by 5 bases and J by 4 bases; unmatched bases: 19.

V is TRBV11-2 and J is TRBJ2-7; TRBD2 matches 10 bases. With V trimmed by 5 bases and J by 6 bases, 10 bases remained unmatched. The CDR3 consists of 15 residues. Germline V gives CDR1 SGHAT, CDR2 FQNNGV. CDR3 nucleotides: TGTGCCAGCAGCGAAGCGGGGACTAGCGTAGGCGAGCAGTACTTC. Protein: CASSEAGTSVGEQYF. Looking up the rest from reference TRBV11-2 and TRBJ2-7 gives the full variable domain: EAGVAQSPRYKIIEKRQSVAFWCNPISGHATLYWYQQILGQGPKLLIQFQNNGVVDDSQLPKDRFSAERLKGVDSTLKIQPAKLEDSAVYLCASSEAGTSVGEQYFGPGTRLTVT.

The rearrangement links TRBV4-2 to TRBJ1-2, with D maybe TRBD1 (5 bases). Per germline, CDR1 LGHNA and CDR2 YNFKEQ. The CDR3 contains 13 residues. Trimming stripped 4 bases from V and 4 bases from J, with 10 bases between. The CDR3 nucleotides read TGTGCCAGCAGCCCCCAGGGCTCCTATGGCTACACCTTC. This sequence encodes CASSPQGSYGYTF.

The chain has TRBV7-9 and TRBJ1-1, with D hard to call. CDR1 SEHNR and CDR2 FQNEAQ come from the germline V gene (reference sequence). The V end was cut by 3 bases, the J end by 0 bases, with 11 bases between. The CDR3 runs 15 residues. DNA of the CDR3: TGTGCCAGCAGCTTTCCCGGCGGTATGAACACTGAAGCTTTCTTT. Amino acids: CASSFPGGMNTEAFF. The entire variable domain, with the rest obtained from reference TRBV7-9 and TRBJ1-1, is as follows: DTGVSQNPRHKITKRGQNVTFRCDPISEHNRLYWYRQTLGQGPEFLTYFQNEAQLEKSRLLSDRFSAERPKGSFSTLEIQRTEQGDSAMYLCASSFPGGMNTEAFFGQGTRLTVV.

V is TRBV4-1 and J is TRBJ1-4; 10 bases line up with TRBD1. Unmatched junction bases numbered 5, after V lost 4 bases and J lost 0 bases. The CDR3 covers 17 residues. The V gene's germline CDR1 is MGHRA and CDR2 YSYEKL. CDR3 in DNA: TGCGCCAGCAGCCTTGGACAGGGGGTTGCAACTAATGAAAAACTGTTTTTT. Translating it yields CASSLGQGVATNEKLFF.

The rearrangement uses TRBV6-5 and TRBJ1-1; D is undetermined. Germline V CDR1 and CDR2: MNHEY, SVGAGI. This CDR3 contains 14 residues. Trimming cost V 5 bases and J 0 bases, with 10 bases left between them. CDR3 nucleotides: TGTGCCAGCAGTCGAAAGGGAGTGAACACTGAAGCTTTCTTT. Amino acid sequence: CASSRKGVNTEAFF.

The chain links TRBV11-2 to TRBJ1-4, with D possibly being TRBD1 (5 bases). The CDR3 has 15 amino acids. CDR1 and CDR2 from the germline V gene are SGHAT and FQNNGV. V gave up 1 base and J gave up 8 bases, with 14 bases separating them. The CDR3 spells CASSLAGGVREKLFF. As DNA, the CDR3 is TGTGCCAGCAGCTTAGCGGGAGGGGTGAGGGAAAAACTGTTTTTT.

The chain combines TRBV24-1 with TRBJ2-3, with a weak D call TRBD1 (5 bases). CDR3 length: 17 residues. Germline V gene data show CDR1 as KGHDR and CDR2 as SFDVKD. V lost 4 bases, J lost 0 bases, and 16 bases lay in between. The CDR3 DNA sequence: TGTGCCACCAGTGACTCACAGGACACCGCTAGCACAGATACGCAGTATTTT. As protein: CATSDSQDTASTDTQYF.

This sequence joins TRBV6-2 or TRBV6-3 and TRBJ2-2; D is ambiguous. Trimming removed 4 bases from V and 7 bases from J, with 25 bases in between. This CDR3 is 18 amino acids long. The germline gives CDR1 MNHEY, CDR2 SVGEGT. The CDR3 DNA is TGTGCCAGCAGTTTAAGACGGATAGGCACAGAAAAACACGGGGAGCTGTTTTTT. Encoded protein: CASSLRRIGTEKHGELFF.

This chain links TRBV5-6 with TRBJ2-1; the match to TRBD1 covers 7 bases. The CDR3 extends over 16 amino acids. The V gene end was trimmed by 0 bases and the J gene end by 0 bases; junction bases not matched to a gene: 3. Germline CDR1 reads SGHDT; CDR2 reads YYEEEE. In DNA, the CDR3 is TGTGCCAGCAGCTTGGGAGGGGGCAGCTCCTACAATGAGCAGTTCTTC. Translated: CASSLGGGSSYNEQFF.

This clone was seen once. Being one base from a much bigger clone, this may be a read error. J is TRBJ2-5 and V is TRBV5-1; 8 bases align to TRBD2. The CDR3 is 17 amino acids. CDR1 is SGHRS, CDR2 YFSETQ, per germline. With 1 base clipped from V and 1 base from J, the junction kept 9 bases outside the gene matches. CDR3 residues: CASSLKNGGGTQETQYF. CDR3 DNA: TGCGCCAGCAGCTTGAAAAACGGGGGGGGGACCCAAGAGACCCAGTACTTC.

This clone was seen a handful of times. This chain connects TRBV6-5 to TRBJ1-2; D gene uncertain. In germline, CDR1 is MNHEY, CDR2 SVGAGI. V lost 7 bases, J lost 10 bases, and 19 bases lay in between. The length of the CDR3 is 13 residues. Here the CDR3 reads CASTYEREGYYTF. The DNA of the CDR3 is TGTGCCAGCACCTATGAGAGGGAGGGCTACTACACCTTC.

The genes are TRBV5-1 and TRBJ2-3; the D gene is possibly TRBD2 (6 bases). V gave up 0 bases and J gave up 1 base, with 6 bases separating them. The CDR3 is made up of 14 amino acids. Germline assignment: CDR1 SGHRS and CDR2 YFSETQ. DNA of the CDR3: TGCGCCAGCAGCTTGGTAGCGGGCACAGATACGCAGTATTTT. This translates into CASSLVAGTDTQYF.

The chain joins TRBV9 to TRBJ2-5, with TRBD1 matching 11 bases. With V trimmed by 7 bases and J by 5 bases, 10 bases remained unmatched. This CDR3 spans 15 amino acids. Germline lookup yields CDR1 SGDLS and CDR2 YYNGEE. CDR3 protein: CASAPGQGVLETQYF. In DNA, the CDR3 is TGTGCCAGCGCTCCGGGACAGGGGGTTTTGGAGACCCAGTACTTC.

This chain links TRBV9 with TRBJ1-2; a possible D gene is TRBD1 (6 bases). Trimming removed 0 bases from V and 8 bases from J, with 17 bases in between. The CDR3 length is 15 residues. Germline V CDR1 and CDR2: SGDLS, YYNGEE. The CDR3 nucleotides are TGTGCCAGCAGCGTAGATCTGGGGGCATTTAGGGGCTACACCTTC. This gives the protein CASSVDLGAFRGYTF.

V usage is TRBV11-2 and J usage is TRBJ1-1, with D unresolved. CDR1 and CDR2 (germline): SGHAT, FQNNGV. V lost 0 bases and J lost 4, with 12 bases in between. The CDR3 sequence is 15 residues long. The CDR3 loop reads CASSLDRQATTEAFF. CDR3 DNA sequence: TGTGCCAGCAGCTTAGATCGCCAGGCCACCACTGAAGCTTTCTTT.